The subject of this entry is one T cell receptor beta chain. Produced via immunoSEQ multiplex PCR; TCRdb's table is partial and in-frame only. The sample has 93,000 or so clones, 70% to 90% seen once; the top ten hold 3% to 3.5%. Per germline, CDR1 LGHNA and CDR2 YNFKEQ. The CDR3 sequence is 15 residues long. V shed 4 bases, J shed 2 bases, and the junction held 3 bases outside the gene matches. The data are from a study of blood T cell repertoires in COVID-19. Study as a whole: There were acute and convalescent COVID-19 samples, and they came from the United States, Italy and Spain.

This receptor was taken from a human donor in a cohort sampled during active COVID-19. V usage is TRBV4-2 and J usage is TRBJ2-3; 10 nucleotides line up with TRBD1. Sequenced material: peripheral blood. CDR3: CASSPGQGDTDTQYF. The CDR3 DNA is TGTGCCAGCAGCCCAGGACAGGGGGACACAGATACGCAGTATTTT.